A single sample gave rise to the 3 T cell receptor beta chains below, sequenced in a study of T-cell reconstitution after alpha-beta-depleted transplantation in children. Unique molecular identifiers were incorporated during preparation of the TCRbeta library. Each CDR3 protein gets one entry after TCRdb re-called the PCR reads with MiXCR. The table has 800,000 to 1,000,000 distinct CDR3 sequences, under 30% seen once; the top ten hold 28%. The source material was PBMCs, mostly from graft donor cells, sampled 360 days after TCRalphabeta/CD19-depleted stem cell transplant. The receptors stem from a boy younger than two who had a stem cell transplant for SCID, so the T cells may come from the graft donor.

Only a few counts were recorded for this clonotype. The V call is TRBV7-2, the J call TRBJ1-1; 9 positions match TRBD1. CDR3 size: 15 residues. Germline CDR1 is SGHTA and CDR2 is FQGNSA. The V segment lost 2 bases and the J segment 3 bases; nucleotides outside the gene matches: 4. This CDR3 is CASSLPGQGYTEAFF. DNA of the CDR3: TGTGCCAGCAGCTTACCCGGACAGGGGTACACTGAAGCTTTCTTT.

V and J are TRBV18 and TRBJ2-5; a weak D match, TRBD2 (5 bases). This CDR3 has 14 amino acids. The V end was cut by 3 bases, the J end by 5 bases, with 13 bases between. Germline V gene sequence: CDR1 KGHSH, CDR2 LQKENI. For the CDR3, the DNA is TGTGCCAGCTCACCGCAGAGGGCTGAGGAGACCCAGTACTTC. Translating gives CASSPQRAEETQYF.

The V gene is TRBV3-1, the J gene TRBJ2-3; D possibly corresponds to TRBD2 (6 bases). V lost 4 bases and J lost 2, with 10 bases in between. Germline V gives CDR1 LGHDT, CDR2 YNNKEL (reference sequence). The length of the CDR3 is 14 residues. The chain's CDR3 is CASSPGSPTDTQYF. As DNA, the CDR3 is TGTGCCAGCAGCCCCGGGAGCCCCACAGATACGCAGTATTTT.